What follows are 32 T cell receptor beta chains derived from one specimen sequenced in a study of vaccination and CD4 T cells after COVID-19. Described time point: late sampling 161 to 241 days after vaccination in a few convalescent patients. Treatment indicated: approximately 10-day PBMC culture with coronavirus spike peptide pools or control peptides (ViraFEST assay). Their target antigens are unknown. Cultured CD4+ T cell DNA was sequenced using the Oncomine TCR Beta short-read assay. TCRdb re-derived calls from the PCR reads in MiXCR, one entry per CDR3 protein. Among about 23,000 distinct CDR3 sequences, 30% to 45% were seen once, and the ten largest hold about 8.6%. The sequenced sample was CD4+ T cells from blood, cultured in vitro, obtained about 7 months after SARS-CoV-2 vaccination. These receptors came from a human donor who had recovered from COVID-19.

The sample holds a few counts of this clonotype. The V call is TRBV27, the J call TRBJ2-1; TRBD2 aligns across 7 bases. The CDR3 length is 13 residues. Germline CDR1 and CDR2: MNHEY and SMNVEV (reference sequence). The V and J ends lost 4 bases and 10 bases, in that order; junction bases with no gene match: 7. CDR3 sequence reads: CASSYSSAGEQFF. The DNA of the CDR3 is TGTGCCAGCAGTTACTCATCAGCGGGAGAGCAGTTCTTC.

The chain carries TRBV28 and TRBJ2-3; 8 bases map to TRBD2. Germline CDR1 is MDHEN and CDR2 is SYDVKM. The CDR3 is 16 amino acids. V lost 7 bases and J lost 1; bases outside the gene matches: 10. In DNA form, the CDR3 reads TGTGCCAGCACCGGGGGGGTTAACAGGGGCACAGATACGCAGTATTTT. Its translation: CASTGGVNRGTDTQYF. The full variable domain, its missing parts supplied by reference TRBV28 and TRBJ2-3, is DVKVTQSSRYLVKRTGEKVFLECVQDMDHENMFWYRQDPGLGLRLIYFSYDVKMKEKGDIPEGYSVSREKKERFSLILESASTNQTSMYLCASTGGVNRGTDTQYFGPGTRLTVL.

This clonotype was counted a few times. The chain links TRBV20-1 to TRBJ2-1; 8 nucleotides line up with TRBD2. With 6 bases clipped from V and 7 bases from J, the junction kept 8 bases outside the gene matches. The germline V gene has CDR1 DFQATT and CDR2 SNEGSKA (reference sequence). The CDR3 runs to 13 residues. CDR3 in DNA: TGCAGTGCCCCCCAGCGGGAGTGGAATGAGCAGTTCTTC. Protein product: CSAPQREWNEQFF.

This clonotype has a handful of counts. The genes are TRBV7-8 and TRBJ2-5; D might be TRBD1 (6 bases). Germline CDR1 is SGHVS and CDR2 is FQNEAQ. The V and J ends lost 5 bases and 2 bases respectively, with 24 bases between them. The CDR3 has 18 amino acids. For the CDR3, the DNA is TGTGCCAGCAGCCCCGGGGACACTTCTAGCCCTCTACAAGAGACCCAGTACTTC. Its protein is CASSPGDTSSPLQETQYF.

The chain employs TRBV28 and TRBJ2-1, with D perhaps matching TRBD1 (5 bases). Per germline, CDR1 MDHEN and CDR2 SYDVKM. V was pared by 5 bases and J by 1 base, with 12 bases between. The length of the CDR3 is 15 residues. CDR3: CASSPAAGSYNEQFF. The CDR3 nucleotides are TGTGCCAGCAGTCCGGCGGCAGGGTCCTACAATGAGCAGTTCTTC. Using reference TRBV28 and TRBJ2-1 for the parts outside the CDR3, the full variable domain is DVKVTQSSRYLVKRTGEKVFLECVQDMDHENMFWYRQDPGLGLRLIYFSYDVKMKEKGDIPEGYSVSREKKERFSLILESASTNQTSMYLCASSPAAGSYNEQFFGPGTRLTVL.

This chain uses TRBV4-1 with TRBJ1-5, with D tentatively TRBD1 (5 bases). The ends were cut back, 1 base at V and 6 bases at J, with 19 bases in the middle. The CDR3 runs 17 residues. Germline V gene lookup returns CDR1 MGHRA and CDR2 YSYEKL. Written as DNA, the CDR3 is TGCGCCAGCAGCCAAGTGGGCGGCAGGGACCGTGCTCAGCCCCAGCATTTT. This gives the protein CASSQVGGRDRAQPQHF.

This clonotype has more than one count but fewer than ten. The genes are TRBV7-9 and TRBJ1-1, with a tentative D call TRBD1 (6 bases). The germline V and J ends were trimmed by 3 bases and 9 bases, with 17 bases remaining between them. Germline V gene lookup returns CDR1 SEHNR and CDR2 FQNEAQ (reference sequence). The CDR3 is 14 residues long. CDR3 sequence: CASSFSRTASQAFF. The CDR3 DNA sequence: TGTGCCAGCAGCTTCTCACGGACAGCTTCCCAAGCTTTCTTT. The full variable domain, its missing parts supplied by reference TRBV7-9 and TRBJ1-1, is DTGVSQNPRHKITKRGQNVTFRCDPISEHNRLYWYRQTLGQGPEFLTYFQNEAQLEKSRLLSDRFSAERPKGSFSTLEIQRTEQGDSAMYLCASSFSRTASQAFFGQGTRLTVV.

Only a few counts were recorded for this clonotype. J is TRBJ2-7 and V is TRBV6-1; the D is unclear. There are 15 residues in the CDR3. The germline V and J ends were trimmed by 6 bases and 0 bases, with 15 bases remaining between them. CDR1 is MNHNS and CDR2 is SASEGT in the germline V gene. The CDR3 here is CASRVSSHSSYEQYF. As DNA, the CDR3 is TGTGCCAGCAGGGTCTCTAGTCACAGCTCCTACGAGCAGTACTTC.

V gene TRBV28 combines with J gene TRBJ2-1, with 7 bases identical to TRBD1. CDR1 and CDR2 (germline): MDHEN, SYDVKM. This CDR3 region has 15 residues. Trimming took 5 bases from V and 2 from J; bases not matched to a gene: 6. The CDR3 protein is CASSPRGSAYNEQFF. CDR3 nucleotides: TGTGCCAGCAGTCCCAGGGGGAGCGCCTACAATGAGCAGTTCTTC. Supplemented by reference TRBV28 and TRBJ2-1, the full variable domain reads DVKVTQSSRYLVKRTGEKVFLECVQDMDHENMFWYRQDPGLGLRLIYFSYDVKMKEKGDIPEGYSVSREKKERFSLILESASTNQTSMYLCASSPRGSAYNEQFFGPGTRLTVL.

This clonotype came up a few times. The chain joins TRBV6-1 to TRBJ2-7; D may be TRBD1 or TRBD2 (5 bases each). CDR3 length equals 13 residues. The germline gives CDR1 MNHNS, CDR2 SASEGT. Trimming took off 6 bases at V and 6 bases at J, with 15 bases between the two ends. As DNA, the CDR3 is TGTGCCAGCAGAGTCGCCGGGACCCGCGAGCAGTACTTC. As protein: CASRVAGTREQYF.

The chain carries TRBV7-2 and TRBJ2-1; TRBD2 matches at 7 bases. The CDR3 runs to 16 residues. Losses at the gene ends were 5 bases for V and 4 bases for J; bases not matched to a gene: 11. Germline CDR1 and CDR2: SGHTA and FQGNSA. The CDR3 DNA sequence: TGTGCCAGCAGCCTCGTTGGCCAGCGGGAATACAATGAGCAGTTCTTC. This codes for CASSLVGQREYNEQFF.

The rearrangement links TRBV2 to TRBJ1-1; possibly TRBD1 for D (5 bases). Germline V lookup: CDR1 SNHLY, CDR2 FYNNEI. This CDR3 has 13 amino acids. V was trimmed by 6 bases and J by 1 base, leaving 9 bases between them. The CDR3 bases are TGTGCCAGCAGCCAAGGGGAGAACACTGAAGCTTTCTTT. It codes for CASSQGENTEAFF.

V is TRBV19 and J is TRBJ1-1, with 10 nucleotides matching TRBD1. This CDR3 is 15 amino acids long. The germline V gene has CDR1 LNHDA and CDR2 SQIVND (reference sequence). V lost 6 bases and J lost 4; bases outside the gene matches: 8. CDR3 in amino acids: CASRDRGYGGTEAFF. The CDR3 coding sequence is TGTGCCAGTAGGGACAGGGGGTATGGGGGCACTGAAGCTTTCTTT.

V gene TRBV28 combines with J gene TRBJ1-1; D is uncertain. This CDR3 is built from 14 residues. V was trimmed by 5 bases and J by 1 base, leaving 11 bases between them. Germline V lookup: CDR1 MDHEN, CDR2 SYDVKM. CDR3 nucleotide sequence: TGTGCCAGCAGTATCGGGGTCGGGAACACTGAAGCTTTCTTT. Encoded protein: CASSIGVGNTEAFF.

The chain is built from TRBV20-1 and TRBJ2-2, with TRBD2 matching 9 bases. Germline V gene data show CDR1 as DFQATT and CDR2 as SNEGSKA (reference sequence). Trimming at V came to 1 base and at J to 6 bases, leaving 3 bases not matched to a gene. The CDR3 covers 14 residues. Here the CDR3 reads CSARGSGRPGELFF. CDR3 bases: TGCAGTGCTAGAGGAAGCGGGAGGCCCGGGGAGCTGTTTTTT.

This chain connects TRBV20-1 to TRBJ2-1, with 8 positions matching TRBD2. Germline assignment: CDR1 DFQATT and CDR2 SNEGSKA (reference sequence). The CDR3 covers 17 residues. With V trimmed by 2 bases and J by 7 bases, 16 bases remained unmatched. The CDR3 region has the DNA TGCAGTGCTAGACCAAGAACTAGCGGTACTCTTGATAATGAGCAGTTCTTC. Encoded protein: CSARPRTSGTLDNEQFF.

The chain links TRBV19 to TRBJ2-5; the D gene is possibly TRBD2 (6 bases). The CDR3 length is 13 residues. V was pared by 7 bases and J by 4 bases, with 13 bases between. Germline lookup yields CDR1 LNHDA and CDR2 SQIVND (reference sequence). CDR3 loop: CASNNGRAETQYF. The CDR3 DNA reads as TGTGCCAGTAATAACGGGAGAGCAGAGACCCAGTACTTC.

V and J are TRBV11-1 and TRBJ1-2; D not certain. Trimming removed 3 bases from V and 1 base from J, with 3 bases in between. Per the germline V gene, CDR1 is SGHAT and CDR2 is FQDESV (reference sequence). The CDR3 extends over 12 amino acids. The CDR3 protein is CASSFNNYGYTF. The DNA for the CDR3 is TGTGCCAGCAGCTTTAATAACTATGGCTACACCTTC.

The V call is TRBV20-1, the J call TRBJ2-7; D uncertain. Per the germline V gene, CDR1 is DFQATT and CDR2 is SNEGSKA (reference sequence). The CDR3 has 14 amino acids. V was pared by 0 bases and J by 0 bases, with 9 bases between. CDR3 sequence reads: CSARDSGRSYEQYF. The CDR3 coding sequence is TGCAGTGCTAGAGATAGTGGGCGCTCCTACGAGCAGTACTTC.

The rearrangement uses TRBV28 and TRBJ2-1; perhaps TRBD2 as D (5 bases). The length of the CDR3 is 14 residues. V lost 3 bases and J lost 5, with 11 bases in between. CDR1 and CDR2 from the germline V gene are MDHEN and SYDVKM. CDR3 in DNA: TGTGCCAGCAGTTTCTTCGGGATGGACAATGAGCAGTTCTTC. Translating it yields CASSFFGMDNEQFF.

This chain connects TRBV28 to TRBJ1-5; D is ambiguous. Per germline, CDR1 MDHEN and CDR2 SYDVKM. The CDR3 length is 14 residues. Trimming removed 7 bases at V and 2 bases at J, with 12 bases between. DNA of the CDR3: TGTGCCAGCACCTCCCTCAATGGCAATCAGCCCCAGCATTTT. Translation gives CASTSLNGNQPQHF.

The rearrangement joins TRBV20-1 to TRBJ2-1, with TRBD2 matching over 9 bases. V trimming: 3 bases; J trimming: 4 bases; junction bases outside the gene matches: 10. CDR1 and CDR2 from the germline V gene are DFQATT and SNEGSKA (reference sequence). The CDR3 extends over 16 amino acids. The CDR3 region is CSARYGGRALYNEQFF. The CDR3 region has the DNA TGCAGTGCTAGGTATGGCGGGAGGGCTCTATACAATGAGCAGTTCTTC.

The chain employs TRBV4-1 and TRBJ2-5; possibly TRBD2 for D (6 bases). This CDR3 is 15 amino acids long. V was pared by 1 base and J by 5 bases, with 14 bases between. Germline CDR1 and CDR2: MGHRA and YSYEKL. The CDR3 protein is CASSQVRGGWETQYF. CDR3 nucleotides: TGCGCCAGCAGCCAAGTGAGGGGAGGTTGGGAGACCCAGTACTTC.

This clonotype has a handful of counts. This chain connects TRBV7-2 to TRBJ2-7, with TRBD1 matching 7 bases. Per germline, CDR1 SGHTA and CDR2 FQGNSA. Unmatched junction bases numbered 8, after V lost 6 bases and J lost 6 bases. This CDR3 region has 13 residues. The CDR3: CASSRDRVGEQYF. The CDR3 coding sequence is TGTGCCAGCAGTCGAGACAGGGTAGGCGAGCAGTACTTC.

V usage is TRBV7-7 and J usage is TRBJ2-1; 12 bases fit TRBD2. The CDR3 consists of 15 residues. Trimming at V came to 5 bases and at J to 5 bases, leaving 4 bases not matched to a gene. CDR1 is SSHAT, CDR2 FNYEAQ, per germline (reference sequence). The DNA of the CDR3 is TGTGCCAGCAGCCGACTAGCGGGAGCCAACAATGAGCAGTTCTTC. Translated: CASSRLAGANNEQFF.

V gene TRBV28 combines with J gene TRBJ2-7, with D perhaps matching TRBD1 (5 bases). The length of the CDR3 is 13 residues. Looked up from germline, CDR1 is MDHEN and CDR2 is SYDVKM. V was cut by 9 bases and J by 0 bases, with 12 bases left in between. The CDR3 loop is CASTQGSSYEQYF. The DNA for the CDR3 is TGTGCCAGTACTCAGGGTTCCTCCTACGAGCAGTACTTC.

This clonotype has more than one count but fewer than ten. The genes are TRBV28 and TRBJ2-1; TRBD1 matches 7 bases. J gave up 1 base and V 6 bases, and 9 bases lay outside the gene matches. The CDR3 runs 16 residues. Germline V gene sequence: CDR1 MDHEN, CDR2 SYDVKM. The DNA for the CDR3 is TGTGCCAGCAGATCATCCCAGGGGGAGTCCTACAATGAGCAGTTCTTC. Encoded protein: CASRSSQGESYNEQFF.

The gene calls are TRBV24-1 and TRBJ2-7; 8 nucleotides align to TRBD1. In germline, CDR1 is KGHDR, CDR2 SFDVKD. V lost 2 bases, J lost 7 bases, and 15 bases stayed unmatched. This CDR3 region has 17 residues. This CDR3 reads CATSDSTTGTGRGEQYF. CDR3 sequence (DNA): TGTGCCACCAGTGATTCTACCACCGGGACAGGCAGGGGAGAGCAGTACTTC.

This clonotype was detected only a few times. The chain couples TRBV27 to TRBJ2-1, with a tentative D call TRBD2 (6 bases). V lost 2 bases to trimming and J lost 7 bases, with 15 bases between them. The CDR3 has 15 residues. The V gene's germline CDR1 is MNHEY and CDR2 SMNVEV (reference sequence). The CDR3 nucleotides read TGTGCCAGCAGTTTAGGGCGGGGTCTGGGAAATGAGCAGTTCTTC. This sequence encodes CASSLGRGLGNEQFF.

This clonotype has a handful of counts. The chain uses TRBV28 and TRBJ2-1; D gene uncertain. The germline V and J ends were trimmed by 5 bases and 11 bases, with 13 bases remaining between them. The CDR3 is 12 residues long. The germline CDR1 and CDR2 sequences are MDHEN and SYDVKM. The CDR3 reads CASSTGPMKQFF. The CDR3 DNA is TGTGCCAGCAGTACTGGGCCAATGAAGCAGTTCTTC.

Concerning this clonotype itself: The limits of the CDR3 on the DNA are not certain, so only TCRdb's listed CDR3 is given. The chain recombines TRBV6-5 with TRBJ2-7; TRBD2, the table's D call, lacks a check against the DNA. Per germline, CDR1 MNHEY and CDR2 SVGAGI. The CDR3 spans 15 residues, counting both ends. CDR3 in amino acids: CASSSSTSGRLKQYF.

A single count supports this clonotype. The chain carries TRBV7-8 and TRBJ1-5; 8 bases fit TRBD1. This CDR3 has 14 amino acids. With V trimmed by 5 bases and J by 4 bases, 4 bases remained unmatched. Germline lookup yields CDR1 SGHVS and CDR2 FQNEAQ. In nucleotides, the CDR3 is TGTGCCAGCAGCCCACAGGGGGGAAATCAGCCCCAGCATTTT. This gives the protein CASSPQGGNQPQHF.